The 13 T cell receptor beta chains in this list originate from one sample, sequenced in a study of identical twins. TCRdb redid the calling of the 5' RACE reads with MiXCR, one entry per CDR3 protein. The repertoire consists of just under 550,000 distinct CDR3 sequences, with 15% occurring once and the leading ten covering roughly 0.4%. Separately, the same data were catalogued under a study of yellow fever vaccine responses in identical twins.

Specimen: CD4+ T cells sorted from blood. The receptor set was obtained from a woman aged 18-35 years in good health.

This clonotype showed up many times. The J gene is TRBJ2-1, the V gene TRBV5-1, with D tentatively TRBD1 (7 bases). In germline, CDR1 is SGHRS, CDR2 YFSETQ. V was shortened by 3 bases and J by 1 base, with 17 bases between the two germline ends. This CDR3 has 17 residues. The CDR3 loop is CASSSGDRLTSYNEQFF. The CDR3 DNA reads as TGCGCCAGCAGCTCGGGGGACAGACTGACTTCCTACAATGAGCAGTTCTTC. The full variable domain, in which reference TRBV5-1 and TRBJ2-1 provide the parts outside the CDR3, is KAGVTQTPRYLIKTRGQQVTLSCSPISGHRSVSWYQQTPGQGLQFLFEYFSETQRNKGNFPGRFSGRQFSNSRSEMNVSTLELGDSALYLCASSSGDRLTSYNEQFFGPGTRLTVL.

As DNA, the CDR3 is TGTGCCAGCAGCGCTACAGGGAGTGAAGCTTTCTTT. It translates to CASSATGSEAFF. The rearrangement joins TRBV9 to TRBJ1-1; a weak D match, TRBD1 (6 bases). The CDR3 length is 12 residues. V was shortened by 3 bases and J by 7 bases, with 10 bases between the two germline ends. Per the germline V gene, CDR1 is SGDLS and CDR2 is YYNGEE.

The CDR3 region is CASSEGTAGETQYF. CDR3 in DNA: TGTGCCAGCAGCGAAGGAACAGCTGGAGAGACCCAGTACTTC. The V and J genes are TRBV7-9 and TRBJ2-5; D ambiguous. The V gene's germline CDR1 is SEHNR and CDR2 FQNEAQ (reference sequence). The V gene lost 5 bases and the J gene lost 4 bases, with 14 bases spanning the gap. This CDR3 contains 14 residues.

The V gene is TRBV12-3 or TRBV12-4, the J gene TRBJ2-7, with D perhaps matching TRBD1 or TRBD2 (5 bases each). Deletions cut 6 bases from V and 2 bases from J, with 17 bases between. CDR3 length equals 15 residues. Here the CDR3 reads CASSLRGSLPYEQYV. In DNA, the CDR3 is TGTGCCAGCAGCCTCCGGGGCAGCCTCCCCTACGAGCAGTACGTC.

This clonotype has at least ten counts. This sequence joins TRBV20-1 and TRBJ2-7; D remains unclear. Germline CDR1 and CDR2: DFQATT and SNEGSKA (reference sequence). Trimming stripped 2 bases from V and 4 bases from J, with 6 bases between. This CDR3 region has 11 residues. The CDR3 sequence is CSARNRYEQYF. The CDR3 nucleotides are TGCAGTGCTAGAAACAGATACGAGCAGTACTTC.

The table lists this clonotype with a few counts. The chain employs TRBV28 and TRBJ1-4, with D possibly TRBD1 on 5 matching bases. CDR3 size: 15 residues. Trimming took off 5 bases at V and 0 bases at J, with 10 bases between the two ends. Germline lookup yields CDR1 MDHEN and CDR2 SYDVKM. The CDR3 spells CASSRGGPTNEKLFF. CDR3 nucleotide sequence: TGTGCCAGCAGTCGTGGGGGACCAACTAATGAAAAACTGTTTTTT.

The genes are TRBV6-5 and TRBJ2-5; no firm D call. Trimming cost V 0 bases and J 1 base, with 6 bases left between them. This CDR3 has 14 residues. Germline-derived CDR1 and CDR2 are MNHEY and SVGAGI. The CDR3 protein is CASSYSNFQETQYF. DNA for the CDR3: TGTGCCAGCAGTTACTCGAACTTCCAAGAGACCCAGTACTTC.

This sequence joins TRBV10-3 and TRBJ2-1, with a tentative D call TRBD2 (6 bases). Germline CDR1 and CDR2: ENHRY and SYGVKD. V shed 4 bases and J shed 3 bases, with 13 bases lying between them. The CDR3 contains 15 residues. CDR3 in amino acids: CAISAAGSIYNEQFF. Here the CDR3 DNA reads TGTGCCATCAGTGCGGCGGGATCTATCTACAATGAGCAGTTCTTC.

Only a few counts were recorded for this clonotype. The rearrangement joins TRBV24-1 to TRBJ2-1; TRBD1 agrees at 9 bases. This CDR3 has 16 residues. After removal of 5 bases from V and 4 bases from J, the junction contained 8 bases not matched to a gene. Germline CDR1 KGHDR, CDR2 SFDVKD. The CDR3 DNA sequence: TGTGCCACCAGTGGCGAACCGGACAGGGGATACAATGAGCAGTTCTTC. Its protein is CATSGEPDRGYNEQFF.

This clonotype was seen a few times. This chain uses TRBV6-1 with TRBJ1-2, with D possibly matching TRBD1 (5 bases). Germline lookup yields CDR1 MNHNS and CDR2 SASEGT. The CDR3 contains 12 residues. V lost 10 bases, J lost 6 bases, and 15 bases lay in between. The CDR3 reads CAIQGVFDGYTF. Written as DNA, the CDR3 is TGTGCCATCCAAGGGGTATTTGATGGCTACACCTTC.

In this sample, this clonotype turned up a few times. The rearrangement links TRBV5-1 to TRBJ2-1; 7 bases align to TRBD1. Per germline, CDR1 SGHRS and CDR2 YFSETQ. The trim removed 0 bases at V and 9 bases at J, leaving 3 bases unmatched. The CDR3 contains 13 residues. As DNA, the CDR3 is TGCGCCAGCAGCTTGGTCGCAGGGGGTGAGCAGTTCTTC. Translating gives CASSLVAGGEQFF.

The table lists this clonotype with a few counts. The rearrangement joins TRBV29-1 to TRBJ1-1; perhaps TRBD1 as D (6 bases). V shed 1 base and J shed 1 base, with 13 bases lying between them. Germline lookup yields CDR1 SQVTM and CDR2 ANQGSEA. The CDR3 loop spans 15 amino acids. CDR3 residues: CSVEAQGGSNTEAFF. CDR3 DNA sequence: TGCAGCGTTGAAGCTCAAGGGGGATCGAACACTGAAGCTTTCTTT.

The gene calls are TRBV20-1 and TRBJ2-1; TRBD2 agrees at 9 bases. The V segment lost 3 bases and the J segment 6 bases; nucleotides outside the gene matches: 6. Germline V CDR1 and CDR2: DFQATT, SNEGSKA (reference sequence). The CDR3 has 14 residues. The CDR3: CSASPAGGINEQFF. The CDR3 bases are TGCAGTGCTAGCCCAGCGGGGGGTATCAATGAGCAGTTCTTC.